The clone carrying this T cell receptor beta chain has at least ten counts. Its antigen is not identified. Amplification of TCR beta CDR3 from genomic DNA used two-round multiplex PCR. For every TRBV and TRBJ gene, a specific primer was used in first-round PCR. TCRdb itself ran the multiplex PCR reads through MiXCR, one entry per CDR3 protein. This table holds 20,000 to 25,000 distinct CDR3 sequences, roughly 43% found once. The V gene end was trimmed by 4 bases and the J gene end by 3 bases; junction bases not matched to a gene: 5. The CDR3 runs 13 residues. CDR1 and CDR2 (germline): DFQATT, SNEGSKA (reference sequence). The sample is drawn from a study of prognosis after radiotherapy for stage I lung cancer. Broader study findings: Tumor-specific status of the expanded TCR clones was not determined in the analysis.

The clonotype comes from a donor at least 50 years old with non-small cell lung cancer. The rearrangement joins TRBV20-1 to TRBJ2-5; the match to TRBD2 covers 7 bases. This sample comprised PBMCs, obtained before or after stereotactic body radiation therapy (not recorded which). Here the CDR3 reads CSAKRGVKETQYF. DNA for the CDR3: TGCAGTGCTAAGCGGGGAGTGAAAGAGACCCAGTACTTC.